One and the same sample provided the 30 T cell receptor beta chains below, sequenced in a study of blood T cell repertoires in COVID-19. Sequencing used immunoSEQ multiplex PCR; TCRdb keeps in-frame clones, though not all of them. There are fewer than 350,000 clones in the sample; 88% occur only once, and over 1% lies in the top ten. Sequencing was done on a sample of PBMCs or T cells enriched from blood (not recorded which). The receptors here all came from a woman in her twenties or thirties who had been exposed to COVID-19.

The chain recombines TRBV24-1 with TRBJ2-2; 12 bases fit TRBD2. The CDR3 loop spans 19 amino acids. Germline-derived CDR1 and CDR2 are KGHDR and SFDVKD. V lost 6 bases, J lost 2 bases, and 12 bases stayed unmatched. The CDR3 DNA is TGTGCCACCAGTCGACTAGCGGGAGTCTGGGGGAAAAACACCGGGGAGCTGTTTTTT. It encodes CATSRLAGVWGKNTGELFF.

This clone came up a few times. This sequence joins TRBV28 and TRBJ1-2; no clear D. In germline, CDR1 is MDHEN, CDR2 SYDVKM. Trimming left V 5 bases short and J 6 bases short, with 10 bases between. The CDR3 contains 12 residues. The CDR3 region has the DNA TGTGCCAGCAGTGCGGCCGGGGATGGCTACACCTTC. This codes for CASSAAGDGYTF.

The chain joins TRBV3-1 (or the pseudogene TRBV3-2) to TRBJ2-3; TRBD2 matches at 8 bases. Germline lookup yields CDR1 LGHDT and CDR2 YNNKEL (reference sequence). This CDR3 comprises 15 residues. The junction had 4 bases not matched to a gene; V was cut back by 2 bases and J by 3 bases. CDR3 sequence: CASSQRRGETDTQYF. CDR3 coding DNA: TGTGCCAGCAGCCAACGGCGGGGGGAGACAGATACGCAGTATTTT.

The rearrangement joins TRBV5-6 to TRBJ2-5; the match to TRBD2 covers 11 bases. Trimming took 2 bases from V and 7 from J; bases not matched to a gene: 7. The CDR3 has 15 amino acids. Germline V lookup: CDR1 SGHDT, CDR2 YYEEEE. This chain's CDR3 is CASSLKLAGVWTQYF. The CDR3 DNA is TGTGCCAGCAGCTTAAAACTAGCGGGAGTTTGGACCCAGTACTTC.

This chain links TRBV30 with TRBJ1-2; TRBD1 is a possible D gene (5 bases). CDR1 and CDR2 (germline): GTSNPN, SVGIG (reference sequence). The CDR3 consists of 13 residues. Deletions cut 3 bases from V and 10 bases from J, with 18 bases between. The CDR3 DNA is TGTGCCTGGAGCCGAAAGGGGCTTGGGGTCTACACCTTC. This sequence encodes CAWSRKGLGVYTF.

This chain joins TRBV28 and TRBJ2-1, with D tentatively TRBD2 (6 bases). The CDR3 covers 14 residues. Germline values: CDR1 MDHEN, CDR2 SYDVKM. V lost 7 bases and J lost 7, with 17 bases in between. In DNA form, the CDR3 reads TGTGCCAGCACCGGAGGGGTTGAAAGGAATGAGCAGTTCTTC. This encodes CASTGGVERNEQFF.

V gene TRBV9 combines with J gene TRBJ2-5; TRBD2 agrees at 13 bases. V gave up 0 bases and J gave up 5 bases; unmatched junction bases: 7. The length of the CDR3 is 17 residues. Germline V lookup: CDR1 SGDLS, CDR2 YYNGEE. The DNA of the CDR3 is TGTGCCAGCAGCGTAGGAGGACTAGCGGGAGTACAGGAGACCCAGTACTTC. It specifies CASSVGGLAGVQETQYF.

The V gene is TRBV24-1, the J gene TRBJ1-6, with 12 positions matching TRBD1. Trimming cost V 11 bases and J 7 bases; bases outside gene matches: 8. Germline V gives CDR1 KGHDR, CDR2 SFDVKD. The CDR3 totals 15 residues. The CDR3 loop is CAKAGQGAHNSPLHF. CDR3 DNA: TGTGCCAAGGCGGGACAGGGGGCCCACAATTCACCCCTCCACTTT.

This chain links TRBV10-2 with TRBJ1-2; D may be TRBD1 (5 bases). Germline CDR1 reads WSHSY; CDR2 reads SAAADI. The CDR3 runs to 14 residues. Deletions cut 3 bases from V and 4 bases from J, with 12 bases between. In nucleotides, the CDR3 is TGCGCCAGCAGTGAAGCACAGGTCGGCTATGGCTACACCTTC. Its protein product is CASSEAQVGYGYTF.

The J gene is TRBJ1-1, the V gene TRBV28; D not certain. Per germline, CDR1 MDHEN and CDR2 SYDVKM. Trimming pared 6 bases from V and 10 bases from J, leaving 12 bases between. This CDR3 comprises 11 residues. CDR3 in DNA: TGTGCCAGCAGCCCCCCCCCGGGAGCTTTCTTT. Protein product: CASSPPPGAFF.

A remark on this clone: Distinct nucleotide sequences in the sample also encode this CDR3. V gene TRBV19 combines with J gene TRBJ2-7; 11 bases are a match to TRBD2. Germline V gene data show CDR1 as LNHDA and CDR2 as SQIVND (reference sequence). Trimming at V came to 3 bases and at J to 4 bases, leaving 11 bases not matched to a gene. The CDR3 is 17 residues long. As DNA, the CDR3 is TGTGCCAGTAGTATTTCTAGCGGGAGGCCGGATTCTTACGAGCAGTACTTC. It yields the protein CASSISSGRPDSYEQYF.

The chain couples TRBV28 to TRBJ2-1, with 8 bases that match TRBD2. Germline V gene sequence: CDR1 MDHEN, CDR2 SYDVKM. The CDR3 is made up of 14 amino acids. Trimming removed 3 bases from V and 8 bases from J; junction bases left unmatched: 6. The CDR3 spells CASSFEGGRYEQFF. CDR3 coding DNA: TGTGCCAGCAGTTTTGAAGGCGGGAGGTATGAGCAGTTCTTC. Supplemented by reference TRBV28 and TRBJ2-1, the full variable domain reads DVKVTQSSRYLVKRTGEKVFLECVQDMDHENMFWYRQDPGLGLRLIYFSYDVKMKEKGDIPEGYSVSREKKERFSLILESASTNQTSMYLCASSFEGGRYEQFFGPGTRLTVL.

This rearrangement joins TRBV11-1 to TRBJ2-1; D possibly corresponds to TRBD2 (6 bases). Germline V gene sequence: CDR1 SGHAT, CDR2 FQDESV (reference sequence). V shed 4 bases and J shed 3 bases, with 7 bases lying between them. The CDR3 extends over 13 amino acids. CDR3 nucleotide sequence: TGTGCCAGCAGCTCGGGACTCTACAATGAGCAGTTCTTC. Its translation: CASSSGLYNEQFF. The complete variable domain, with remaining parts taken from reference TRBV11-1 and TRBJ2-1, reads EAEVAQSPRYKITEKSQAVAFWCDPISGHATLYWYRQILGQGPELLVQFQDESVVDDSQLPKDRFSAERLKGVDSTLKIQPAELGDSAMYLCASSSGLYNEQFFGPGTRLTVL.

This sequence joins TRBV6-9 and TRBJ1-2, with 8 bases identical to TRBD1. CDR1 and CDR2 from the germline V gene are MNHGY and SVAAGI. V was clipped by 7 bases and J by 2 bases; unmatched bases: 9. The CDR3 sequence is 15 residues long. CDR3 sequence (DNA): TGTGCCAGCATCCAAGGACAGGGTTTGAACTATGGCTACACCTTC. This encodes CASIQGQGLNYGYTF.

The rearrangement links TRBV2 to TRBJ2-2; TRBD1 aligns across 7 bases. Per the germline V gene, CDR1 is SNHLY and CDR2 is FYNNEI. The CDR3 spans 15 residues. J gave up 4 bases and V 1 base, and 3 bases lay outside the gene matches. The CDR3 sequence: CASSEGTGVTGELFF. The CDR3 DNA reads TGTGCCAGCAGTGAAGGTACAGGGGTCACCGGGGAGCTGTTTTTT. Together with reference TRBV2 and TRBJ2-2, the CDR3 gives the full variable domain: EPEVTQTPSHQVTQMGQEVILRCVPISNHLYFYWYRQILGQKVEFLVSFYNNEISEKSEIFDDQFSVERPDGSNFTLKIRSTKLEDSAMYFCASSEGTGVTGELFFGEGSRLTVL.

CDR3 residues: CASSPLAGELNEQFF. The CDR3 region has the DNA TGTGCCAGCTCACCCTTAGCGGGAGAGTTGAATGAGCAGTTCTTC. The rearrangement joins TRBV18 to TRBJ2-1, with 9 bases that match TRBD2. In germline, CDR1 is KGHSH, CDR2 LQKENI. V was clipped by 3 bases and J by 7 bases; unmatched bases: 7. The CDR3 is made up of 15 amino acids.

The chain carries TRBV20-1 and TRBJ2-7; tentatively, D is TRBD1 (6 bases). The CDR3 totals 15 residues. Trimming removed 3 bases from V and 7 bases from J, with 22 bases in between. Germline V gene lookup returns CDR1 DFQATT and CDR2 SNEGSKA (reference sequence). CDR3 bases: TGCAGTGCTAGTATTTGGGGGCAGAATCTCAGGGAGCAGTACTTC. This codes for CSASIWGQNLREQYF.

This chain joins TRBV29-1 and TRBJ2-3, with 10 bases identical to TRBD2. The CDR3 is 14 amino acids. V was pared by 4 bases and J by 5 bases, with 6 bases of the junction left unmatched. Germline CDR1 is SQVTM and CDR2 is ANQGSEA. The CDR3, as DNA: TGCAGCGTTGTTGCTAGCGGGAGTGGAGATACGCAGTATTTT. Protein sequence: CSVVASGSGDTQYF.

The chain recombines TRBV6-2 or TRBV6-3 with TRBJ1-2; 11 bases agree with TRBD1. The length of the CDR3 is 15 residues. The trim removed 5 bases at V and 8 bases at J, leaving 10 bases unmatched. Germline loops: CDR1 MNHEY, CDR2 SVGEGT. The CDR3 DNA reads as TGTGCCAGCAGTGGCCAGGACAGGGGGCAGCGGGGCTACACCTTC. Protein: CASSGQDRGQRGYTF.

This chain uses TRBV28 with TRBJ1-1, with D uncertain. The ends were cut back, 3 bases at V and 5 bases at J, with 13 bases in the middle. The CDR3 has 14 residues. Germline CDR1 is MDHEN and CDR2 is SYDVKM. The CDR3 loop reads CASSLRGWETEAFF. The CDR3 coding sequence is TGTGCCAGCAGTTTGCGGGGTTGGGAAACTGAAGCTTTCTTT.

The chain links TRBV10-1 to TRBJ2-2; TRBD1 might be the D (6 bases). V shed 5 bases and J shed 13 bases, with 11 bases lying between them. The germline gives CDR1 WNHNN, CDR2 SYGVQD (reference sequence). CDR3 length equals 11 residues. The CDR3 nucleotides read TGCGCCAGCAGTCTGACAGGTGGGCTGTTTTTT. Translation gives CASSLTGGLFF.

This chain links TRBV24-1 with TRBJ2-1; TRBD1 aligns across 10 bases. CDR3 length: 15 amino acids. Germline loops: CDR1 KGHDR, CDR2 SFDVKD. V lost 3 bases and J lost 7; bases outside the gene matches: 5. The CDR3 DNA reads TGTGCCACCAGTGATAGGACAGGGGGTAGGAATGAGCAGTTCTTC. This codes for CATSDRTGGRNEQFF.

The sample holds one count of this clone. The chain combines TRBV7-2 with TRBJ2-7, with TRBD1 matching over 7 bases. This CDR3 spans 15 amino acids. The J segment lost 0 bases and the V segment lost 0 bases, leaving 2 bases of the junction unmatched. The V gene's germline CDR1 is SGHTA and CDR2 FQGNSA. The CDR3 here is CASSLAGTASYEQYF. Written as DNA, the CDR3 is TGTGCCAGCAGCTTAGCCGGGACAGCCTCCTACGAGCAGTACTTC.

The rearrangement links TRBV3-1 (or the pseudogene TRBV3-2) to TRBJ2-2, with TRBD2 matching over 12 bases. The V segment lost 4 bases and the J segment 1 base; nucleotides outside the gene matches: 16. The CDR3 totals 21 residues. Germline V CDR1 and CDR2: LGHDT, YNNKEL (reference sequence). In nucleotides, the CDR3 is TGTGCCAGCAGCCCCAGCGACCGGACTAGCGGGATTAAGGAGAACACCGGGGAGCTGTTTTTT. Its translation is CASSPSDRTSGIKENTGELFF.

The chain links TRBV2 to TRBJ2-4; a weak D match, TRBD1 (5 bases). Germline-derived CDR1 and CDR2 are SNHLY and FYNNEI. Trimming removed 5 bases at V and 4 bases at J, with 9 bases between. The CDR3 has 13 amino acids. In DNA, the CDR3 is TGTGCCAGCAGTAGGGGCCTAAAAAACATTCAGTACTTC. Translated: CASSRGLKNIQYF. Using reference TRBV2 and TRBJ2-4 for the parts outside the CDR3, the full variable domain is EPEVTQTPSHQVTQMGQEVILRCVPISNHLYFYWYRQILGQKVEFLVSFYNNEISEKSEIFDDQFSVERPDGSNFTLKIRSTKLEDSAMYFCASSRGLKNIQYFGAGTRLSVL.

The gene calls are TRBV19 and TRBJ1-2; D perhaps matches TRBD1 (6 bases). The V gene lost 7 bases and the J gene lost 5 bases, with 17 bases spanning the gap. Germline CDR1 is LNHDA and CDR2 is SQIVND (reference sequence). The CDR3 is made up of 14 amino acids. The CDR3 DNA follows: TGTGCCAGTATCCCGGGGGGCCTCATTTATGGCTACACCTTC. Translation gives CASIPGGLIYGYTF.

V and J are TRBV12-3 or TRBV12-4 and TRBJ2-3; perhaps TRBD2 as D (6 bases). This CDR3 region has 10 residues. The V end lost 6 bases, the J end lost 8 bases, and 6 bases lay between the germline ends. Written as DNA, the CDR3 is TGTGCCAGCAGGGGGGGTACGCAGTATTTT. This sequence encodes CASRGGTQYF.

V gene TRBV24-1 combines with J gene TRBJ2-7, with 9 bases matching TRBD1. The V gene end was trimmed by 4 bases and the J gene end by 7 bases; junction bases not matched to a gene: 10. In germline, CDR1 is KGHDR, CDR2 SFDVKD. This CDR3 region has 15 residues. CDR3 sequence reads: CATSDPRTGELEQYF. CDR3 nucleotide sequence: TGTGCCACCAGTGACCCACGGACAGGGGAACTAGAGCAGTACTTC.

The chain uses TRBV10-3 and TRBJ1-2; D is perhaps TRBD1 (5 bases). The CDR3 is made up of 12 amino acids. The V gene lost 3 bases and the J gene lost 5 bases, with 7 bases spanning the gap. Germline V gene sequence: CDR1 ENHRY, CDR2 SYGVKD. This CDR3 is CAISDRAYGYTF. The DNA of the CDR3 is TGTGCCATCAGTGACAGGGCGTATGGCTACACCTTC.

This rearrangement joins TRBV28 to TRBJ2-7; TRBD1 matches at 8 bases. Germline V lookup: CDR1 MDHEN, CDR2 SYDVKM. CDR3 length: 16 amino acids. The trim removed 2 bases at V and 2 bases at J, leaving 8 bases unmatched. The CDR3 is CASSLHQQGVPYEQYF. In DNA, the CDR3 is TGTGCCAGCAGTTTACACCAACAGGGGGTCCCCTACGAGCAGTACTTC.